Listed below are T cell receptor beta chains from one sample, sequenced in a study of brain T cells in children with intractable seizures. Measured with immunoSEQ multiplex PCR; TCRdb has only the in-frame clones, and not every one. The sample carries about 76,000 clones, 85% to 95% recorded once. Source: peripheral blood, taken at surgery. Receptor source: a boy less than two years old with tuberous sclerosis and intractable seizures. Both conserved end residues are part of each CDR3. D genes are given only for firm matches. Clone size is not always given. Where it is, it says once, few, many or a class for expanded clones.

cdr3_nt cdr3_aa j_call v_call d_call clone_size
TGTGCCAGCAATGAAGGGATCTCCTACGAGCAGTACTTC CASNEGISYEQYF TRBJ2-7 TRBV2 . once
TGCGCCAGCAGCTTGTTTGGGCAGGGAGTAAGGACGCAGTATTTT CASSLFGQGVRTQYF TRBJ2-3 TRBV5-1 . .
TGTGCCATCAGTGATGGGACTAGCGGGGACTACGAGCAGTACTTC CAISDGTSGDYEQYF TRBJ2-7 TRBV10-3 TRBD2 .
TGTGCCAGCAGCCAAGACAGGGTGGAAGAGACCCAGTACTTC CASSQDRVEETQYF TRBJ2-5 TRBV3-1/TRBV3-2 . .
TGCGCCAGCAGCTCAGCTCCCGGGGAGCTGTTTTTT CASSSAPGELFF TRBJ2-2 TRBV5-1 . .
TGTGCCAGCAGCCTAACACAGGGGGCCGGAGATACGCAGTATTTT CASSLTQGAGDTQYF TRBJ2-3 TRBV3-1/TRBV3-2 TRBD1 .
TGTGCCACCAGTGATCCGCTAGCGGGTTACAATGAGCAGTTCTTC CATSDPLAGYNEQFF TRBJ2-1 TRBV24-1 TRBD2 .
TGTGCCAGCAGTGACTCGATTTGTCATAGCGGGAGGCCAACCTACGAGCAGTACTTC CASSDSICHSGRPTYEQYF TRBJ2-7 TRBV6-4 TRBD2 .
TGCAGCGTTGTGGCAGCATTAAATGGAAACACCATATATTTT CSVVAALNGNTIYF TRBJ1-3 TRBV29-1 . .
TGTGCCAGTTCTGGATTTTCCGGAAACACTGAAGCTTTCTTT CASSGFSGNTEAFF TRBJ1-1 TRBV6-5 . .
TGCGCCAGCAGCCACCCATCCGGTAGCGAGGGGGATACGCAGTATTTT CASSHPSGSEGDTQYF TRBJ2-3 TRBV4-1 . .
TGTGCCAGCAGTTGGGGGGGAGCTTCCTACGAGCAGTACTTC CASSWGGASYEQYF TRBJ2-7 TRBV6-5 TRBD2 .
TGTGCCAGCAGCTCTGTGGTGGGCCCCACAGATACGCAGTATTTT CASSSVVGPTDTQYF TRBJ2-3 TRBV11-3 . .
TGCGCCAGCAGCATACAGGGGACTGAGCAGTTCTTC CASSIQGTEQFF TRBJ2-1 TRBV5-1 TRBD1 once
TGCGCCAGCAGCTCGCCCCTAGCGGGAGGGCCCTCGGGCACCGGGGAGCTGTTTTTT CASSSPLAGGPSGTGELFF TRBJ2-2 TRBV5-1 TRBD2 once
TGTGCCAGCTCAACCGGGACACTCAGCTCCTACGAGCAGTACTTC CASSTGTLSSYEQYF TRBJ2-7 TRBV28 . .
TGTGCCAGCAGTCCCGAGTCGAGTACGCAGTATTTT CASSPESSTQYF TRBJ2-3 TRBV6-2/TRBV6-3 . once
TGTGCCAGCAGAAATTTGGCGGAGGGATATGGCTACACCTTC CASRNLAEGYGYTF TRBJ1-2 TRBV9 . .
TGTGCCAGCAGTTTCTGGGGCAGGGGAGCTTTCTTT CASSFWGRGAFF TRBJ1-1 TRBV12-3/TRBV12-4 . .
TGTGCCAGCTCACCTTATAGCGGGGGAGATACGCAGTATTTT CASSPYSGGDTQYF TRBJ2-3 TRBV18 TRBD2 .
TGCGCCAGCAGTGAGCCAGGGAATTACTACGAGCAGTACTTC CASSEPGNYYEQYF TRBJ2-7 TRBV10-2 . .
TGTGCTAGTGGTCTAAGGACTAGCGGAGCCTACGAGCAGTACTTC CASGLRTSGAYEQYF TRBJ2-7 TRBV12-5 TRBD2 .
TGTGCCAGCAGCCGACTAGCGGGGGGTGACACCGGGGAGCTGTTTTTT CASSRLAGGDTGELFF TRBJ2-2 TRBV7-6 TRBD2 once
TGTGCCAGCAGCGTAGCCCCGGGACAGGGCCTCTCTGGGGCCAACGTCCTGACTTTC CASSVAPGQGLSGANVLTF TRBJ2-6 TRBV9 TRBD1 .
TGCGCCAGCAGCCTGATAGAGCGTAGCCGCACTGAAGCTTTCTTT CASSLIERSRTEAFF TRBJ1-1 TRBV5-1 . .
TGTGCCAGCAGTTACGCCCCTTTACGATGGGGAACTGAAGCTTTCTTT CASSYAPLRWGTEAFF TRBJ1-1 TRBV6-5 . .
TGTGCCAGCAGCCAAGGGGGACGGGAAAATGAAAAACTGTTTTTT CASSQGGRENEKLFF TRBJ1-4 TRBV3-1/TRBV3-2 . .
TGCGCCAGCAGCTCCAGACGTCCTCTCGTAGGGGGACAACGGACTAGCGGGGGCCCCTACGAGCAGTACTTC CASSSRRPLVGGQRTSGGPYEQYF TRBJ2-7 TRBV5-1 TRBD2 .
TGTGCCAGCAGCTTAGCGACAGGGAGGTACACTGAAGCTTTCTTT CASSLATGRYTEAFF TRBJ1-1 TRBV7-9 TRBD1 .
TGTGCCAGTAGTATCCGCGGGGGTCATGGCAATCAGCCCCAGCATTTT CASSIRGGHGNQPQHF TRBJ1-5 TRBV19 . .
TGTGCCAGCACCCCCGTACTCGCGAACACCGGGGAGCTGTTTTTT CASTPVLANTGELFF TRBJ2-2 TRBV3-1/TRBV3-2 . .
TGTGCCTGGAGAGAAGTGGGTGGGCCAGAGACCCAGTACTTC CAWREVGGPETQYF TRBJ2-5 TRBV30 . once
TGTGCCAGCAGCGTCGGTGCCGGGGCGGGGAGTGAAAAACTGTTTTTT CASSVGAGAGSEKLFF TRBJ1-4 TRBV5-5 . .
TGCAGCGTTGTGAGGCTAGCGGGAGAGTGGGACAATGAGCAGTTCTTC CSVVRLAGEWDNEQFF TRBJ2-1 TRBV29-1 TRBD2 .
TGTGCCTGGGGGAAGACCCTTATGTCCACTGAAGCTTTCTTT CAWGKTLMSTEAFF TRBJ1-1 TRBV30 . .
TGTGCCAGCAGTTTCCGGACAGGGGACTACGAGCAGTACTTC CASSFRTGDYEQYF TRBJ2-7 TRBV27 TRBD1 .
TGTGCCAGCAGCTTGAGAGGGTCCCCCTACGAGCAGTACTTC CASSLRGSPYEQYF TRBJ2-7 TRBV5-4 . .
TGTGCCACCAGCGTGGACACTAATCAGCCCCAGCATTTT CATSVDTNQPQHF TRBJ1-5 TRBV15 . .
TGTGCCAGCAGCGTTTCGACAGGCAGCTCTGGAAACACCATATATTTT CASSVSTGSSGNTIYF TRBJ1-3 TRBV9 . .
TGTGCCACCAGCAGGATGGCGACTAGCGCCTCCTACGAGCAGTACTTC CATSRMATSASYEQYF TRBJ2-7 TRBV15 TRBD2 .
TGTGCCAGCATAGGGACTAGCGGAACCATCCCCTCCTCCTACGGTCGGGACGAGCAGTACTTC CASIGTSGTIPSSYGRDEQYF TRBJ2-7 TRBV21-1 . once
TGTGCCAGTAGTCAGGGCACTGAAGCTTTCTTT CASSQGTEAFF TRBJ1-1 TRBV19 . .
TGCGCCAGCAGCGGATCACAGGGGAGAGAGACCCAGTACTTC CASSGSQGRETQYF TRBJ2-5 TRBV5-1 TRBD1 .
TGCGCCAGCAGCTTAGGCGGGAGGGCTGGGAAGACCCAGTACTTC CASSLGGRAGKTQYF TRBJ2-5 TRBV5-1 TRBD2 .
TGTGCCAGCAGCTTAAACGGACTAGCGGGGTCCCTCTCTGGGGCCAACGTCCTGACTTTC CASSLNGLAGSLSGANVLTF TRBJ2-6 TRBV7-3 TRBD2 .
TGTGCCAGCAGCTTAGTCCAGTCGCGGAATTCACCCCTCCACTTT CASSLVQSRNSPLHF TRBJ1-6 TRBV7-9 . .
TGCAGTGCTAGAATTTCGGCCGAGCAGTACTTC CSARISAEQYF TRBJ2-7 TRBV20-1 . .
TGTGCCACCAGTGGGGAGTACTACAATGAGCAGTTCTTC CATSGEYYNEQFF TRBJ2-1 TRBV24-1 . .
TGTGCCAGCAGCTTGGTGGCTACGGGTTCACCCCTCCACTTT CASSLVATGSPLHF TRBJ1-6 TRBV5-6 . .
TGTGCCAGTAGCCAAAGGGGACAGGGGTTTTATTCACCCCTCCACTTT CASSQRGQGFYSPLHF TRBJ1-6 TRBV19 TRBD1 .
TGTGCCAGCAGTGGGGGACCTAGCGGGGACCGTTACTACGAGCAGTACTTC CASSGGPSGDRYYEQYF TRBJ2-7 TRBV25-1 TRBD2 .
TGTGCCAGTCGACCTGGCCGGGGTATAATGAATGAGCAGTTCTTC CASRPGRGIMNEQFF TRBJ2-1 TRBV9 . .
TGTGCCAGCAGTCTTATGGACAGGGCTAACTATGGCTACACCTTC CASSLMDRANYGYTF TRBJ1-2 TRBV5-6 TRBD1 .
TGTGCCAGCAGTCAGGTGGCAGGAGAGACCCAGTACTTC CASSQVAGETQYF TRBJ2-5 TRBV12-3/TRBV12-4 . .
TGTGCCAGCAGAGATAGCGGGACAGGGGCTTACGAGCAGTACTTC CASRDSGTGAYEQYF TRBJ2-7 TRBV6-5 TRBD1 .